This TCR beta chain was identified during a study of control samples from healthy donors and cancer patients. Libraries were prepared by immunoSEQ multiplex PCR; TCRdb keeps only in-frame clonotypes and omits some of them. The data contain roughly 150,000 clones, roughly 93% of them seen just once; the ten biggest clones take up approximately 2.5%. Per the germline V gene, CDR1 is MDHEN and CDR2 is SYDVKM. V was cut by 7 bases and J by 0 bases, with 13 bases left in between. The CDR3 has 15 residues. The origin of this receptor is a man aged 50-60 years in good health. Sequenced: blood. This chain joins TRBV28 and TRBJ2-4; tentatively, D is TRBD1 (5 bases). Here the CDR3 reads CASTDTQIAKNIQYF. CDR3 coding DNA: TGTGCCAGCACGGACACCCAGATAGCCAAAAACATTCAGTACTTC.